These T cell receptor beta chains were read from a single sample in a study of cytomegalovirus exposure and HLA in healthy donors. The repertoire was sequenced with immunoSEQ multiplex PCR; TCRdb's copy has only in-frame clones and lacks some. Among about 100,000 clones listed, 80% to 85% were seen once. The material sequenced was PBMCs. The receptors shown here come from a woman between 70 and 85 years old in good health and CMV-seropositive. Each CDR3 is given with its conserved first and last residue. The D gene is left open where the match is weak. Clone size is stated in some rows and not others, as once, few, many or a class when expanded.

TGTGCCAGCAGCTTGGGGGAAGGGGCGAGCTCTGGAAACACCATATATTTT,CASSLGEGASSGNTIYF,NA,NA,TRBV5-4,TRBJ1-3
TGTGCCAGCACTCGGGAGAACACTGAAGCTTTCTTT,CASTRENTEAFF,NA,NA,TRBV18,TRBJ1-1
TGTGCCAGCAGCCCCCTAAGGAAACGGCGGGAAGGAGAAGAGACCCAGTACTTC,CASSPLRKRREGEETQYF,NA,NA,TRBV9,TRBJ2-5
TGTGCCAGCAGCCAAGGACTAGGGAGTACCCGGGAGCTGTTTTTT,CASSQGLGSTRELFF,few,TRBD2,TRBV11-2,TRBJ2-2
TGTGCCAGCTCACCAAGGCAGGGCGTCTACTCTGAAGCTTTCTTT,CASSPRQGVYSEAFF,NA,NA,TRBV18,TRBJ1-1
TGTGCCAGCAGCTTGGAGAACAGGGTAAAGAATGAGCAGTTCTTC,CASSLENRVKNEQFF,few,NA,TRBV5-4,TRBJ2-1
TGTGCCAGCTCACCGAGGACATCGGAGGAGACCCAGTACTTC,CASSPRTSEETQYF,NA,NA,TRBV18,TRBJ2-5
TGTGCCAGCAGTCGGACAGGGGGAGCTTTCTTT,CASSRTGGAFF,NA,TRBD1,TRBV28,TRBJ1-1
TGCAGCGTCGGGGAGCCAGATTCCTACGAGCAGTACTTC,CSVGEPDSYEQYF,once,NA,TRBV29-1,TRBJ2-7
TGCGCCAGCAGCCAAGATCGCCGCGGAGGGCTGGCCGGGGAGCTGTTTTTT,CASSQDRRGGLAGELFF,NA,NA,TRBV4-3,TRBJ2-2
TGTGCCAGCAGTGACCGGGACAGGGGTCGGGGGGCCAACGTCCTGACTTTC,CASSDRDRGRGANVLTF,once,TRBD1,TRBV6-1,TRBJ2-6
TGTGCCAGTAGTGCCCGGACTAGTAGTATCTACAATGAGCAGTTCTTC,CASSARTSSIYNEQFF,NA,TRBD2,TRBV19,TRBJ2-1
TGCGCCAGCAGCTTAGGAGGGCGAGGAGCTTTCTTT,CASSLGGRGAFF,NA,NA,TRBV5-1,TRBJ1-1
TGTGCCAGCAGTTTAGCTGGGAGCTCCTACGAGCAGTACTTC,CASSLAGSSYEQYF,NA,NA,TRBV28,TRBJ2-7
TGTGCCAGCAGCCTGATGGGGACTAGCCTCAATGAGCAGTTCTTC,CASSLMGTSLNEQFF,NA,TRBD2,TRBV7-2,TRBJ2-1
TGTGCCATCAGTGCGGTCCTAGCGGAAACCTACGAGCAGTACTTC,CAISAVLAETYEQYF,few,TRBD2,TRBV10-3,TRBJ2-7
TGTGCCAGCAGTGTCAGGGGCGATAACACTGAAGCTTTCTTT,CASSVRGDNTEAFF,NA,NA,TRBV25-1,TRBJ1-1
TGTGCCAGCAGTTTTCTGCCCCGGGACAGACAAGAGACCCAGTACTTC,CASSFLPRDRQETQYF,NA,TRBD1,TRBV2,TRBJ2-5
TGTGCCTGGAGTGAGCTTTCGGACAGGGCCTACGAGCAGTACTTC,CAWSELSDRAYEQYF,NA,TRBD1,TRBV30,TRBJ2-7
TGTGCCAGTAGTATTACGGGTCAGGGACCCCAGCATTTT,CASSITGQGPQHF,NA,NA,TRBV19,TRBJ1-5
TGTGCCAGCAGTCCTAGCGCCCTGAGCTCCTACAATGAGCAGTTCTTC,CASSPSALSSYNEQFF,NA,NA,TRBV27,TRBJ2-1
TGTGCCAGCACAGGGGACTCCTACGAGCAGTACTTC,CASTGDSYEQYF,NA,NA,TRBV2,TRBJ2-7
TGTGCCAGCAGTGATCTAGCGGTAATTTCCTACGAGCAGTACTTC,CASSDLAVISYEQYF,NA,TRBD2,TRBV6-1,TRBJ2-7
TGTGCCACCAGCAGACTAGCGGGAGGGAATGAGCAGTACTTC,CATSRLAGGNEQYF,NA,TRBD2,TRBV15,TRBJ2-7
TGTGCCTGGAGCCCCGGGTCACAAGAGACCCAGTACTTC,CAWSPGSQETQYF,once,NA,TRBV30,TRBJ2-5
TGTGCCAGCAGTCTTAACGGAGGGACTGAAGCTTTCTTT,CASSLNGGTEAFF,once,NA,TRBV28,TRBJ1-1
TGCAGCGTTGTAGATCTCCGCTATGGCTACACCTTC,CSVVDLRYGYTF,NA,NA,TRBV29-1,TRBJ1-2
TGCGCCAGCAGCCAAGATCCGGGGGGCGCAGGGTGGCAAGAGACCCAGTACTTC,CASSQDPGGAGWQETQYF,NA,NA,TRBV4-1,TRBJ2-5
TGTGCCAGCAGTTTGAAATTACGACTAGCGGGAGTCCCAGATACGCAGTATTTT,CASSLKLRLAGVPDTQYF,NA,TRBD2,TRBV27,TRBJ2-3
TGTGCCAGCAGCCTCTCGGGGGGGCTCCCTCAAGAGACCCAGTACTTC,CASSLSGGLPQETQYF,NA,TRBD2,TRBV9,TRBJ2-5
TGTGCCAGCTCACCAACCAGGGCTGGGGCCAACGTCCTGACTTTC,CASSPTRAGANVLTF,once,NA,TRBV18,TRBJ2-6
TGTGCCAGCAGTGGAGAAGCGGGGAAAAACTATGGCTACACCTTC,CASSGEAGKNYGYTF,NA,NA,TRBV2,TRBJ1-2
TGTGCCAGCAGCCAAGGGAGATACAGCACAGATACGCAGTATTTT,CASSQGRYSTDTQYF,NA,NA,TRBV4-2,TRBJ2-3
TGTGCCAGTACCCGATCAGGACTAGCGGGAGAGAGCTACGAGCAGTACTTC,CASTRSGLAGESYEQYF,NA,TRBD2,TRBV19,TRBJ2-7
TGTGCCATCAGGGGACAGGGGGGGACCTACGAGCAGTACTTC,CAIRGQGGTYEQYF,NA,TRBD1,TRBV10-3,TRBJ2-7
TGTGCCAGCAGTCCGTCAGACGGGAGGCCCCACGAGCAGTACTTC,CASSPSDGRPHEQYF,NA,TRBD2,TRBV28,TRBJ2-7
TGTGCCAGCAGTGGGACTAGCGGGAGGAAGACAGATACGCAGTATTTT,CASSGTSGRKTDTQYF,NA,TRBD2,TRBV28,TRBJ2-3